Listed below are T cell receptor beta chains from one sample, sequenced in a study of blood T cells in healthy people across ages. TCRdb ran MiXCR on the 5' RACE reads and lists one entry per CDR3 protein. Seen here are about 680,000 distinct CDR3 sequences, around 48% observed once, and the top ten hold 25% to 35%. The specimen was blood. Source of these receptors: a woman aged 55-70 years in good health. The CDR3 runs from the conserved cysteine through the conserved F or W.

length	J	V	CDR3
13	TRBJ2-7	TRBV7-2	CASSLGRGVEQYF
13	TRBJ1-2	TRBV7-9	CASSLESYYGYTF
13	TRBJ1-2	TRBV7-3	CASGLTTAGGYTF
21	TRBJ1-5	TRBV27	CASSLRYRDRDVFGSNQPQHF
13	TRBJ1-1	TRBV27	CASSFYGNTEAFF
15	TRBJ1-6	TRBV20-1	CSSGKASSYNSPLHF
14	TRBJ2-6	TRBV29-1	CSVDIGAGANVLTF
15	TRBJ1-1	TRBV6-5	CASSYSSGRTAEAFF
14	TRBJ2-5	TRBV12-3/TRBV12-4	CASTADGRQETQYF
15	TRBJ1-2	TRBV28	CASNTRQGGYYGYTF
17	TRBJ1-4	TRBV7-6	CASSPSDRITTNEKLFF
14	TRBJ2-5	TRBV20-1	CSARVPTGKETQYF
15	TRBJ2-3	TRBV27	CASSLIAGVADTQYF
14	TRBJ1-1	TRBV2	CASSGGGPNTEAFF
15	TRBJ2-5	TRBV28	CASSLTGGRVGEQYF
15	TRBJ2-4	TRBV29-1	CSVLGLAGNKNIQYF
16	TRBJ2-1	TRBV12-3/TRBV12-4	CASLKPGLPTYNEQFF
15	TRBJ2-5	TRBV20-1	CSAPKAGGGQETQYF
16	TRBJ1-4	TRBV5-1	CASSLNYGVVYEKLFF
13	TRBJ2-7	TRBV4-1	CASRAANSYEQYF
17	TRBJ2-4	TRBV7-2	CASSLAHGTGGFGIQYF
13	TRBJ2-5	TRBV9	CASSVSPTNEQYF
15	TRBJ1-5	TRBV6-2/TRBV6-3	CASSPPRDSNQPQHF
16	TRBJ2-1	TRBV15	CATSREKREGRFEQFF
16	TRBJ2-1	TRBV7-2	CAGSRGGAGTSNEQFF
14	TRBJ2-5	TRBV9	CASSESSGRGTQYF
11	TRBJ2-7	TRBV3-1	CASARGHEQYF
12	TRBJ2-3	TRBV2	CASGYTSDTQYF
15	TRBJ1-2	TRBV9	CASSVDTSSAYGYTF
14	TRBJ1-2	TRBV20-1	CSARPVAGGHGYTF
16	TRBJ1-1	TRBV6-5	CASSYRSLGGNTEAFF
17	TRBJ2-1	TRBV20-1	CSARGNPERSSYNEQFF
14	TRBJ1-1	TRBV5-1	CASSETGGDTEAFF
15	TRBJ2-7	TRBV7-6	CASSFAQGGAYEQYF
15	TRBJ2-5	TRBV20-1	CSATERGIYGETQYF
13	TRBJ2-7	TRBV25-1	CASSESGRYEQYF
16	TRBJ2-5	TRBV29-1	CSVSPSTLLGYNEQYF